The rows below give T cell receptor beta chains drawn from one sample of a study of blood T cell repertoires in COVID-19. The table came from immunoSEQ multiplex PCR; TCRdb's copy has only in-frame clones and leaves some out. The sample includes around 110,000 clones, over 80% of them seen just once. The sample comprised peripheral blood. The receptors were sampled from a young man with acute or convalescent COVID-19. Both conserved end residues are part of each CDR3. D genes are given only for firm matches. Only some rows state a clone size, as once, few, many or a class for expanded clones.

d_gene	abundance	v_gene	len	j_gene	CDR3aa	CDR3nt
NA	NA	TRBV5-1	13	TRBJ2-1	CASSLGLHNEQFF	TGCGCCAGCAGCTTGGGACTCCACAATGAGCAGTTCTTC
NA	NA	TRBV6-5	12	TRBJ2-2	CASSFPSGELFF	TGTGCCAGCAGTTTTCCTTCCGGGGAGCTGTTTTTT
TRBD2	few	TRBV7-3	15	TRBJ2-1	CASSLLAVSYNEQFF	TGTGCCAGCAGCTTGCTAGCGGTCTCCTACAATGAGCAGTTCTTC
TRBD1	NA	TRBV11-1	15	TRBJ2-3	CASSFGQGRSDTQYF	TGTGCCAGCAGCTTCGGACAGGGGAGGTCAGATACGCAGTATTTT
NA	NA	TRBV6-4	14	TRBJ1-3	CASRDQRSGNTIYF	TGTGCCAGCAGGGACCAGCGTTCTGGAAACACCATATATTTT
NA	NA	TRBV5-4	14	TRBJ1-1	CASSLGQVNTEAFF	TGTGCCAGCAGCTTGGGCCAGGTGAACACTGAAGCTTTCTTT
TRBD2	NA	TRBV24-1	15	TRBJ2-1	CATSDPGLAGHEQFF	TGTGCCACCAGTGATCCGGGACTAGCGGGCCATGAGCAGTTCTTC
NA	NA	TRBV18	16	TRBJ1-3	CASSPNTGVSGNTIYF	TGTGCCAGCTCACCAAATACAGGCGTCTCTGGAAACACCATATATTTT
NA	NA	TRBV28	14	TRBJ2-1	CASGSWSSYNEQFF	TGTGCCAGTGGGTCCTGGAGCTCCTACAATGAGCAGTTCTTC
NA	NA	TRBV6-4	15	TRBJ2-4	CASSENSDSQNIQYF	TGTGCCAGCAGTGAGAATTCGGACAGCCAAAACATTCAGTACTTC
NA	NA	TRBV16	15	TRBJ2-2	CASSQFVGQTGELFF	TGTGCCAGCAGCCAATTTGTAGGACAGACCGGGGAGCTGTTTTTT
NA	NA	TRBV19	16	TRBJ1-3	CASSIGGGAGGNTIYF	TGTGCCAGTAGTATAGGTGGGGGCGCCGGTGGAAACACCATATATTTT
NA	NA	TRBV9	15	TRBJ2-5	CASSVAGGPEETQYF	TGTGCCAGCAGCGTAGCCGGGGGGCCCGAAGAGACCCAGTACTTC
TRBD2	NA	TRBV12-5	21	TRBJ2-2	CASGLDHSGLAGVANTGELFF	TGTGCTAGTGGTTTGGACCACTCGGGACTAGCGGGCGTAGCGAACACCGGGGAGCTGTTTTTT
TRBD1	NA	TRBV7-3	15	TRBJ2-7	CASSQGQGAMDEQYF	TGTGCCAGCAGCCAAGGGCAGGGGGCGATGGACGAGCAGTACTTC
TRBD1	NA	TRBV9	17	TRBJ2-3	CASSVNTQGDNTDTQYF	TGTGCCAGCAGCGTGAACACCCAGGGGGACAACACAGATACGCAGTATTTT
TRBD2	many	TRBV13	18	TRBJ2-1	CASSLGLAGGRIGNEQFF	TGTGCCAGCAGCTTAGGGCTAGCGGGGGGCCGCATCGGCAATGAGCAGTTCTTC
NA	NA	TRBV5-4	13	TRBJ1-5	CASSLDIDQPQHF	TGTGCCAGCAGCTTGGACATCGATCAGCCCCAGCATTTT
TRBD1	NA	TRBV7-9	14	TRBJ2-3	CASSRDRGADTQYF	TGTGCCAGCAGCCGGGACAGGGGAGCAGATACGCAGTATTTT
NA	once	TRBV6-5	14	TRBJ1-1	CASSYREGNTEAFF	TGTGCCAGCAGTTACAGGGAGGGGAACACTGAAGCTTTCTTT
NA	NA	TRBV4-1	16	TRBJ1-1	CASSQGAQELNTEAFF	TGCGCCAGCAGCCAAGGGGCCCAAGAATTGAACACTGAAGCTTTCTTT
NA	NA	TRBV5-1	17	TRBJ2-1	CASSLWGTGDSYNEQFF	TGCGCCAGCAGCTTGTGGGGGACGGGGGACTCCTACAATGAGCAGTTCTTC
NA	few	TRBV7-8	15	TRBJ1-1	CASSSTQGRNTEAFF	TGTGCCAGCAGCTCAACACAGGGTAGGAACACTGAAGCTTTCTTT
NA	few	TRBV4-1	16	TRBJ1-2	CASSQVQGRNYYGYTF	TGCGCCAGCAGCCAAGTACAGGGCCGGAACTACTATGGCTACACCTTC
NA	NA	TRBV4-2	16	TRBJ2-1	CASSHSRGAWYNEQFF	TGTGCCAGCAGCCACTCACGGGGGGCCTGGTACAATGAGCAGTTCTTC
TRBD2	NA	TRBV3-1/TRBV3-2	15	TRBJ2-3	CASSRGLAGVNTQYF	TGTGCCAGCAGCCGCGGACTAGCGGGAGTGAATACGCAGTATTTT
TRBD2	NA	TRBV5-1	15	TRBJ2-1	CASSPSSGGAGEQFF	TGCGCCAGCAGCCCCTCTAGCGGGGGGGCCGGTGAGCAGTTCTTC
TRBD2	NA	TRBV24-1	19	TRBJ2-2	CATSDRTSGGAWDTGELFF	TGTGCCACCAGTGATCGGACTAGCGGGGGGGCCTGGGACACCGGGGAGCTGTTTTTT
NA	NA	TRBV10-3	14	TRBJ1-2	CAISEGGVGYGYTF	TGTGCCATCAGTGAGGGGGGGGTCGGCTATGGCTACACCTTC
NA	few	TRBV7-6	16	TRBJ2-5	CASSLDTRSSGETQYF	TGTGCCAGCAGCTTAGACACCAGGAGTTCAGGGGAGACCCAGTACTTC
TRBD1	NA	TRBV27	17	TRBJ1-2	CASSLSISRDRVYGYTF	TGTGCCAGCAGCTTAAGTATAAGCCGGGACAGGGTTTATGGCTACACCTTC
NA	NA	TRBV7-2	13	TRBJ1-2	CASSLVQSYGYTF	TGTGCCAGCAGCTTAGTGCAGTCCTATGGCTACACCTTC
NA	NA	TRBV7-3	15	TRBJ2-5	CASSLTPGLVETQYF	TGTGCCAGCAGCCTAACCCCGGGACTTGTCGAGACCCAGTACTTC